This T cell receptor (beta chain) was sequenced during a study of PD-1 blockade in mismatch repair-deficient tumors. Study-level findings and limits: Tumor-resident clones, often undetectable pretreatment in blood, expanded then contracted after pembrolizumab.

A single count supports this clone. Its antigen is unidentified. CDR1 is MRHNA and CDR2 is SNTAGT in the germline V gene. Germline trimming cut 4 bases from V and 6 bases from J; bases unmatched to any gene: 7. There are 15 residues in the CDR3. TCRdb's copy holds only in-frame clones and misses some; the assay was immunoSEQ multiplex PCR. The sample carries approximately 40,000 clones, 75% to 85% recorded once. Every patient had mismatch repair deficiency by PCR or immunohistochemistry. The chain uses TRBV6-4 and TRBJ2-1, with 9 nucleotides matching TRBD2. This TCR came from an adult with mismatch repair-deficient cancer. This sample comprised peripheral blood, obtained 4 weeks after starting pembrolizumab. CDR3 amino acids: CASSALAGTVNEQFF. The CDR3 coding sequence is TGTGCCAGCAGTGCCCTAGCGGGGACGGTCAATGAGCAGTTCTTC.